This TCR beta chain stems from a study of blood T cells in healthy people across ages. On this clonotype itself: Its antigen is currently unknown.

The CDR3 is 15 residues long. Trimming removed 0 bases from V and 9 bases from J, with 15 bases in between. Germline V gene sequence: CDR1 SGHDN, CDR2 FVKESK. The study's findings and limits: More naive CD4+ cells and higher diversity marked long-lived donors relative to aged donors. Diversity estimated from one million T cells was considered an underestimate.

Through a sample-barcoded 5' primer and a J-beta primer mix, a second PCR was run for roughly 6 to 11 cycles. TCRdb redid the calling of the 5' RACE reads with MiXCR, one entry per CDR3 protein. The repertoire holds 900,000 to 950,000 distinct CDR3 sequences, with 29% as singletons. Separately, the same data were catalogued under a study of T cells of mothers and their children.

The specimen was blood. The chain links TRBV14 to TRBJ2-1, with D maybe TRBD1 (5 bases). The origin of this receptor is a woman aged 35 to 49 in good health. CDR3 DNA: TGTGCCAGCAGCCAAGAACGGGCAGGGAAGGCTGAGCAGTTCTTC. It codes for CASSQERAGKAEQFF.